This TCR beta chain is from a study of cytomegalovirus exposure and HLA in healthy donors. Overall study findings and caveats: Later on, an analysis found that several of the most significant clusters appeared to be linked to common viral pathogens, which included parvovirus B19.

This CDR3 is 14 amino acids long. V gave up 4 bases and J gave up 3 bases, with 14 bases separating them. Germline CDR1 reads SGHRS; CDR2 reads YFSETQ. This clone occurred a few times. Its antigen is currently unknown. Primers included in the PCR were 60 Vbeta and 13 Jbeta primers. Profiling relied on immunoSEQ multiplex PCR, and the TCRdb table lists in-frame clones only, not all of them. The repertoire holds 85,000 to 90,000 clones, with approximately 65% as singletons. The J gene is TRBJ2-7, the V gene TRBV5-1, with D perhaps TRBD1 (6 bases). Sequenced: PBMCs. The TCR originated in a man aged 25-45 years in good health and CMV-seronegative. CDR3 residues: CASSPQGSSYEQYF. In DNA, the CDR3 is TGCGCCAGCAGCCCACAGGGTTCGAGCTACGAGCAGTACTTC.